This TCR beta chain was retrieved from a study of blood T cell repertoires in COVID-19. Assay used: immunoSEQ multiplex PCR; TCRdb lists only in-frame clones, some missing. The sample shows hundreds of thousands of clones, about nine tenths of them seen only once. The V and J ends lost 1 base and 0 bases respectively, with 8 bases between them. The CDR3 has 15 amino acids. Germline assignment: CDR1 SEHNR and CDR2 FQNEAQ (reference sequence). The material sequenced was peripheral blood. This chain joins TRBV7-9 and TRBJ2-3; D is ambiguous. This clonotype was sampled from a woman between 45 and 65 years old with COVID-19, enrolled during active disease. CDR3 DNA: TGTGCCAGCAGCTTAGGAAGTACTAGCACAGATACGCAGTATTTT. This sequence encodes CASSLGSTSTDTQYF.